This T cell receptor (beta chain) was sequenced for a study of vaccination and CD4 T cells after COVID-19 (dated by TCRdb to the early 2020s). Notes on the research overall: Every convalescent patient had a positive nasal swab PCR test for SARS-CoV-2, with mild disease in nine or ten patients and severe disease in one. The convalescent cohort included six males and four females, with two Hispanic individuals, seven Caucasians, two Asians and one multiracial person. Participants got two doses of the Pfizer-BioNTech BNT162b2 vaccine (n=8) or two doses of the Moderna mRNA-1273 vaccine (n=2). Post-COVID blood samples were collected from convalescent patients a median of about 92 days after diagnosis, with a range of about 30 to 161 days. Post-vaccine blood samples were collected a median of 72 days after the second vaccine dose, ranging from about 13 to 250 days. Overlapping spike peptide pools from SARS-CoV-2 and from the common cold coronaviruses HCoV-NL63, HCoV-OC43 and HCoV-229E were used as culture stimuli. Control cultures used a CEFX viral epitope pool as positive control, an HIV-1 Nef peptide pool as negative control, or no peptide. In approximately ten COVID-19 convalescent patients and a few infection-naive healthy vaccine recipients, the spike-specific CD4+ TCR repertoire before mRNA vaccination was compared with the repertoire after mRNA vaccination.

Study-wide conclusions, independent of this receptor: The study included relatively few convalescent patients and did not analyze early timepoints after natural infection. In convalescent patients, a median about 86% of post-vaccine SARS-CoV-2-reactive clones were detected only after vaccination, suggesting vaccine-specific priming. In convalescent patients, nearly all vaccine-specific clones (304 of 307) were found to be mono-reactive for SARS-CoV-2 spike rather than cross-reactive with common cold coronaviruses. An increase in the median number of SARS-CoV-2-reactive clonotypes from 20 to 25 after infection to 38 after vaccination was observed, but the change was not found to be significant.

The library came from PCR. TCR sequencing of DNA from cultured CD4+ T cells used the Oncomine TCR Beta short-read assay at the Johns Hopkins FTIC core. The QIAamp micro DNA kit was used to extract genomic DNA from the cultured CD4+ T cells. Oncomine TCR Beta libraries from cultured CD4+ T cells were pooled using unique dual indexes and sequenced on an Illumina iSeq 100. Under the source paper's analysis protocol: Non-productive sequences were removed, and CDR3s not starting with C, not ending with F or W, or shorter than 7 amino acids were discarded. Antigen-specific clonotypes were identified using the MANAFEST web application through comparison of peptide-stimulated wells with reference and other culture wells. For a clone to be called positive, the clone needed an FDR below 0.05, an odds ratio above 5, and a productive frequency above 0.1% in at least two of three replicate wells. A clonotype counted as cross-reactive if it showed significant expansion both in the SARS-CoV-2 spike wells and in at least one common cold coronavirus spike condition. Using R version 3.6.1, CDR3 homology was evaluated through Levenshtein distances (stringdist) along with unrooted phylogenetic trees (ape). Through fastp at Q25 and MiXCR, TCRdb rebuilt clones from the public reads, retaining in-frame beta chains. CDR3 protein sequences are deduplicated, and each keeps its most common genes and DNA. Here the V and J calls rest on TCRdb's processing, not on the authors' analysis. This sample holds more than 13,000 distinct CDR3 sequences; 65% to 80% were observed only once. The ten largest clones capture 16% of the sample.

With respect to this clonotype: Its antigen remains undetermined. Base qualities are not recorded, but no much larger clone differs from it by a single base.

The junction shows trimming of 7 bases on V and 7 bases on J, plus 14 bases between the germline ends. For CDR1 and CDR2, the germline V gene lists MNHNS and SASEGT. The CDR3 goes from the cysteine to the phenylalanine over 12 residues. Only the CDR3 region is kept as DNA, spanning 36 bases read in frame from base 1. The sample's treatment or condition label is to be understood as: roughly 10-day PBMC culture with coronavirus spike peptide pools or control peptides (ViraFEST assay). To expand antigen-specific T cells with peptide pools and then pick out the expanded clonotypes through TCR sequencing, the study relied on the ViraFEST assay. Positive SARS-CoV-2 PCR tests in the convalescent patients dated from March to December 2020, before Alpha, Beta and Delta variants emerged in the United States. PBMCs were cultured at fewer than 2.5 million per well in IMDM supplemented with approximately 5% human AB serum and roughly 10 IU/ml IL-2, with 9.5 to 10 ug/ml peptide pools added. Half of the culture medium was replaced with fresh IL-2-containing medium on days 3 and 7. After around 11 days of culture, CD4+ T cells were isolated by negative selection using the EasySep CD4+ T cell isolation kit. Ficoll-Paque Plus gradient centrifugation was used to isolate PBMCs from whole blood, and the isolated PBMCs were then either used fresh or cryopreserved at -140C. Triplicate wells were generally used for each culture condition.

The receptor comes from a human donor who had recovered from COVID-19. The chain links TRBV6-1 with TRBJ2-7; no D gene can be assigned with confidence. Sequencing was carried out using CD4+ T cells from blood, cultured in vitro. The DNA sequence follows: TGTGCCAGCACCGAACCCCTGGGAGAGCAGTACTTC. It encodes CASTEPLGEQYF.